This T cell receptor beta chain was recorded in a study of CD8 T cells in ankylosing spondylitis. The CDR3 contains 15 residues. Germline V CDR1 and CDR2: LGHNA, YSLEER. Trimming pared 1 base from V and 4 bases from J, leaving 14 bases between. Libraries for TCR beta were made by quantitative 5'-RACE with molecular barcodes. Via MiXCR, TCRdb re-called the 5' RACE reads, giving one row per CDR3 protein. The data contain about 140,000 distinct CDR3 sequences, 7% to 9% of them singletons. Regarding the study as a whole: Both synovial fluid and blood in reactive arthritis had previously been reported to carry some motif variants.

The sample holds many counts of this clonotype. Its target is not known. The rearrangement uses TRBV4-3 and TRBJ2-7; D is perhaps TRBD1 or TRBD2 (6 bases each). Sequencing input: synovial fluid, either unsorted or a sorted T cell fraction (not recorded which). The source is a male donor with ankylosing spondylitis. CDR3 region: CASSQGAGGGYEQYF. The CDR3 DNA reads TGCGCCAGCAGCCAAGGAGCCGGAGGGGGTTACGAGCAGTACTTC.